This TCR beta chain appears in the sequencing data of a study of T cells in Graves' hyperthyroidism and ophthalmopathy. As to this clonotype: Its antigen is unidentified.

Patients having uncontrolled infection, another autoimmune disease, pregnancy or lactation were not included. Clinical symptoms, serum thyroxine, TRAb, thyroid ultrasound and orbital computed tomography established diagnosis. RNA transcripts served as the template for amplifying TCR beta CDR3 regions. The TCR CDR3 first-round RT-PCR relied on the HTBI primer set. TCRdb re-called the multiplex PCR reads with MiXCR, one entry per CDR3 protein. Among roughly 570,000 distinct CDR3 sequences listed, more than 45% were seen once. Study-level points and caveats: Separating ophthalmopathy from stable hyperthyroidism was achieved by a 13 V-J model.

CDR1 and CDR2 from the germline V gene are SGHTA and FQGNSA. The CDR3 is 16 residues long. V lost 5 bases and J lost 1, with 15 bases in between. This receptor was taken from an adult woman with Graves' disease, either hyperthyroidism or ophthalmopathy (not recorded which). Sequenced material: peripheral blood or thyroid tissue (not recorded which). The rearrangement links TRBV7-2 to TRBJ1-3; a weak D match, TRBD1 (5 bases). CDR3 sequence reads: CASSPTSGGSGNTIYF. Here the CDR3 DNA reads TGTGCCAGCAGCCCTACTAGCGGGGGGTCTGGAAACACCATATATTTT. The variable domain in full, completed from reference TRBV7-2 and TRBJ1-3, reads GAGVSQSPSNKVTEKGKDVELRCDPISGHTALYWYRQSLGQGLEFLIYFQGNSAPDKSGLPSDRFSAERTGGSVSTLTIQRTQQEDSAVYLCASSPTSGGSGNTIYFGEGSWLTVV.